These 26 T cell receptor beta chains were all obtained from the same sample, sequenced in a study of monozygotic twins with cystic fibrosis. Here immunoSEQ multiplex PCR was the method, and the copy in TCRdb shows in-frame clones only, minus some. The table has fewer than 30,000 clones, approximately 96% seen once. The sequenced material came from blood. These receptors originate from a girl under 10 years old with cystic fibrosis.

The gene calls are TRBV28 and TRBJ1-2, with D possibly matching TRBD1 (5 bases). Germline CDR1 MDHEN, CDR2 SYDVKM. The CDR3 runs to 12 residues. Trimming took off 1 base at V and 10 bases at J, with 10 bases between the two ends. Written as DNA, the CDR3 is TGTGCCAGCAGTTTATATCGGGGGTACTACACCTTC. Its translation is CASSLYRGYYTF.

The CDR3 is CASSYGPAGQETQYF. The CDR3, as DNA: TGTGCCAGTAGTTACGGTCCGGCAGGGCAAGAGACCCAGTACTTC. This chain joins TRBV19 and TRBJ2-5, with a possible D match to TRBD1 (5 bases). Looked up from germline, CDR1 is LNHDA and CDR2 is SQIVND (reference sequence). The CDR3 length is 15 residues. Between the trimmed V and J ends, which lost 5 bases and 2 bases, there was a span of 15 bases.

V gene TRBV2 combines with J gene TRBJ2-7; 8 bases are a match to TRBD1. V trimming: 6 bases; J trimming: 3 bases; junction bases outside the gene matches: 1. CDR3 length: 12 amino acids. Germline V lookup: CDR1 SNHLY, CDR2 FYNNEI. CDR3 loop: CASRDRVYEQYF. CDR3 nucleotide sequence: TGTGCCAGCAGGGACAGGGTCTACGAGCAGTACTTC.

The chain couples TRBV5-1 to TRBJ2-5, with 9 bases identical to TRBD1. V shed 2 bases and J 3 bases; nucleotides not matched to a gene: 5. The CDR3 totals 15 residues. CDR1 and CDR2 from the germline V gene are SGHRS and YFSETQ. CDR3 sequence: CASSLGTGNEETQYF. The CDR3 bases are TGCGCCAGCAGCTTAGGGACAGGGAATGAAGAGACCCAGTACTTC.

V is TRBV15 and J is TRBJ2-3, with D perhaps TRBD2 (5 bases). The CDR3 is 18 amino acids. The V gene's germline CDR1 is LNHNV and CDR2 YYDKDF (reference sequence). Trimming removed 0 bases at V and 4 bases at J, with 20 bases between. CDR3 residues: CATSRDSPAPPGADTQYF. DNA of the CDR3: TGTGCCACCAGCAGAGATTCCCCAGCGCCACCCGGGGCAGATACGCAGTATTTT.

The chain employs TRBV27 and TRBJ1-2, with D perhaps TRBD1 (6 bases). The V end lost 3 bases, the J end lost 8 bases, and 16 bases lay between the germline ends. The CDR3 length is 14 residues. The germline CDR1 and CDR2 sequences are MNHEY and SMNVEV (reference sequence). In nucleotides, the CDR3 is TGTGCCAGCAGTTTCTGGGGGGCGCCGGACGGCTACACCTTC. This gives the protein CASSFWGAPDGYTF.

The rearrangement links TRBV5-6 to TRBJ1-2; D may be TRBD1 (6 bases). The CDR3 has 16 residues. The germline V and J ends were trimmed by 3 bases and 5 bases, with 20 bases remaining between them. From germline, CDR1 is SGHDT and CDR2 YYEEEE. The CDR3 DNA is TGTGCCAGCAGCTCTACCATCAACAGGGAAGGGTATGGCTACACCTTC. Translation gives CASSSTINREGYGYTF.

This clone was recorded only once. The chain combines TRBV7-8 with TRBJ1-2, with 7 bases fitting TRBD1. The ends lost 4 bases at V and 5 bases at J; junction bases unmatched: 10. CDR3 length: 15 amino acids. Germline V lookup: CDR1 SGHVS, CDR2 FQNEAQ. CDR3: CASSYSGGMGYGYTF. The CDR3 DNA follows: TGTGCCAGCAGCTACTCAGGGGGTATGGGGTATGGCTACACCTTC.

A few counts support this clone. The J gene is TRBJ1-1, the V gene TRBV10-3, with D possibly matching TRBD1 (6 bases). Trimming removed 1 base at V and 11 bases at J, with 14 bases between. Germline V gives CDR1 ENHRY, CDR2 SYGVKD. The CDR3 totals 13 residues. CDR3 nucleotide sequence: TGTGCCATCAGTGAGTTTTACAGGGATGTGGCTTTCTTT. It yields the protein CAISEFYRDVAFF.

CDR3 amino acids: CSVEGNTQYF. The CDR3 nucleotides read TGCAGCGTTGAGGGAAATACGCAGTATTTT. The chain recombines TRBV29-1 with TRBJ2-3; D unclear. This CDR3 contains 10 residues. CDR1 SQVTM and CDR2 ANQGSEA come from the germline V gene. V was cut by 3 bases and J by 7 bases, with 5 bases left in between.

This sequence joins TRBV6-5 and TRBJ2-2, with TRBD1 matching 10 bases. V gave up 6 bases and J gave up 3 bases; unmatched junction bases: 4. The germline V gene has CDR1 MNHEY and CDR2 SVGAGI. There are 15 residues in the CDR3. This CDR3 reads CASRSDRGDTGELFF. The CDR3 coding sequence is TGTGCCAGCAGGTCGGACAGGGGGGACACCGGGGAGCTGTTTTTT.

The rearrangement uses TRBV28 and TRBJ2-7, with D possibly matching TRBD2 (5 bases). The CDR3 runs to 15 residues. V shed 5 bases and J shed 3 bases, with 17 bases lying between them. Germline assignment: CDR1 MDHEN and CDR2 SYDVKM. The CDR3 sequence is CASSPGFSKHYEQYF. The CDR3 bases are TGTGCCAGCAGTCCGGGATTCAGTAAACACTACGAGCAGTACTTC.

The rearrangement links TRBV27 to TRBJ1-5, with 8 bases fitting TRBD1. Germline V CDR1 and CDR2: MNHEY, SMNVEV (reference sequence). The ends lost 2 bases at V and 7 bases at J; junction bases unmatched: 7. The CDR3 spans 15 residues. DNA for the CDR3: TGTGCCAGCAGTTTAAGCCCAGGGGGCCGCCAGCCCCAGCATTTT. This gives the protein CASSLSPGGRQPQHF.

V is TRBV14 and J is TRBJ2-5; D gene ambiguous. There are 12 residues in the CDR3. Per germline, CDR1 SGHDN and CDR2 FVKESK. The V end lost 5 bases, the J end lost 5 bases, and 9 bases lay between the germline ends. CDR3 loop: CASSWKRETQYF. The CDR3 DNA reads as TGTGCCAGCAGCTGGAAAAGGGAGACCCAGTACTTC.

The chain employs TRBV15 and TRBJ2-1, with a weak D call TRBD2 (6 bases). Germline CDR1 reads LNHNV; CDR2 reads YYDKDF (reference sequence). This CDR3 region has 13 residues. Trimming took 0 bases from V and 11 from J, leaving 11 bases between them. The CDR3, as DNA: TGTGCCACCAGCAGAGATCGGGGCGGGAAGCAGTTCTTC. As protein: CATSRDRGGKQFF.

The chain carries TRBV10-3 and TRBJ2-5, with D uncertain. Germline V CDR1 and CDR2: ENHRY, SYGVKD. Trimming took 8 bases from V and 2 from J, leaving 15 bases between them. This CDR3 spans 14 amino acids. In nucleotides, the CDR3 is TGTGCCATCTCCCCAGGACGGAAACAAGAGACCCAGTACTTC. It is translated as CAISPGRKQETQYF.

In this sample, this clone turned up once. CDR3 residues: CASSQAGTSVVYNEQFF. The DNA of the CDR3 is TGTGCCAGCAGCCAAGCCGGGACTAGCGTTGTCTACAATGAGCAGTTCTTC. The genes are TRBV4-2 and TRBJ2-1; 10 bases match TRBD2. V shed 1 base, J shed 3 bases, and the junction held 6 bases outside the gene matches. This CDR3 is 17 amino acids long. The V gene's germline CDR1 is LGHNA and CDR2 YNFKEQ.

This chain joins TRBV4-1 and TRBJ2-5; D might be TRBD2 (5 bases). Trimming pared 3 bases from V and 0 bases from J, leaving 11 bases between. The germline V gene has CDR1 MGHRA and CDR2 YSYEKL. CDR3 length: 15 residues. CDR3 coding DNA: TGCGCCAGCAGCCAGGCTAGCCGCAACCAAGAGACCCAGTACTTC. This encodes CASSQASRNQETQYF.

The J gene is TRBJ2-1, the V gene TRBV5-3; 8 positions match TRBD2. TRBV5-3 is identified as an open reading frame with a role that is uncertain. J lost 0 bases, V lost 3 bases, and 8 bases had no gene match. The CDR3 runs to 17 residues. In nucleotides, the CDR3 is TGTGCCAGAAGCTGGCCCTTAGCGGGAAGCTCCTACAATGAGCAGTTCTTC. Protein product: CARSWPLAGSSYNEQFF.

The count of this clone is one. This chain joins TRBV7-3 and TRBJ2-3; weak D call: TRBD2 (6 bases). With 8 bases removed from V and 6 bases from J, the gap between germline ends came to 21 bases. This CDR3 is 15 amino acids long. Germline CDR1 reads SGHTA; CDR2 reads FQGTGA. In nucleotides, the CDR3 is TGTGCCAGCGAAGCCAGCGCCTCCCGGGGGGATACGCAGTATTTT. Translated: CASEASASRGDTQYF.

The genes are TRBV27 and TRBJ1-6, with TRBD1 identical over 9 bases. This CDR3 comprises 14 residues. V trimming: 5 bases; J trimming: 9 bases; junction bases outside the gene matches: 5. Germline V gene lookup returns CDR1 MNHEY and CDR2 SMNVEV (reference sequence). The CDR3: CASSIQGATSPLHF. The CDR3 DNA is TGTGCCAGCAGTATACAGGGGGCGACTTCACCCCTCCACTTT.

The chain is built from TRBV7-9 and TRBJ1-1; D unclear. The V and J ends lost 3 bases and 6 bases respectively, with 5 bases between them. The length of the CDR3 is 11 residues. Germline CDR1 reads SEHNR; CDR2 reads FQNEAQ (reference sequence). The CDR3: CASSFGAEAFF. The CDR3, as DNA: TGTGCCAGCAGCTTTGGGGCTGAAGCTTTCTTT.

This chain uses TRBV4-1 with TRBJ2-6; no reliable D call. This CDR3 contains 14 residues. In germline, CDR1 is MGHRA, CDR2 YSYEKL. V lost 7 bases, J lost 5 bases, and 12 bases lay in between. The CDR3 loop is CASTSTLWANVLTF. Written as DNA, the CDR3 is TGCGCCAGCACCTCAACTCTCTGGGCCAACGTCCTGACTTTC.

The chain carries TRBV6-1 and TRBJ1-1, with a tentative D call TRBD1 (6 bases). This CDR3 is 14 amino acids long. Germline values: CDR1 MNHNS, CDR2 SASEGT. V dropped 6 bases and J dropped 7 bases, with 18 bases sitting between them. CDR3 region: CASSTGGRGVEAFF. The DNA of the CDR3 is TGTGCCAGCAGCACCGGGGGCAGGGGTGTTGAAGCTTTCTTT.

The CDR3 spells CASSPGQGAWRWEYGYTF. The CDR3 coding sequence is TGTGCCAGCAGCCCGGGACAGGGGGCCTGGCGGTGGGAATATGGCTACACCTTC. The chain carries TRBV28 and TRBJ1-2; the match to TRBD1 covers 12 bases. The CDR3 totals 18 residues. Trimming cost V 6 bases and J 5 bases; bases outside gene matches: 16. Germline V CDR1 and CDR2: MDHEN, SYDVKM.

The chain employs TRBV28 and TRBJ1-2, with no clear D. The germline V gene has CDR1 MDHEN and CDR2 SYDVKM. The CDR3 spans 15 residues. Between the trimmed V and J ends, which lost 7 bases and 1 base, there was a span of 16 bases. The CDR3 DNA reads TGTGCCAGCACCTTCTACACCGCCGGTAACTATGGCTACACCTTC. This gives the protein CASTFYTAGNYGYTF.